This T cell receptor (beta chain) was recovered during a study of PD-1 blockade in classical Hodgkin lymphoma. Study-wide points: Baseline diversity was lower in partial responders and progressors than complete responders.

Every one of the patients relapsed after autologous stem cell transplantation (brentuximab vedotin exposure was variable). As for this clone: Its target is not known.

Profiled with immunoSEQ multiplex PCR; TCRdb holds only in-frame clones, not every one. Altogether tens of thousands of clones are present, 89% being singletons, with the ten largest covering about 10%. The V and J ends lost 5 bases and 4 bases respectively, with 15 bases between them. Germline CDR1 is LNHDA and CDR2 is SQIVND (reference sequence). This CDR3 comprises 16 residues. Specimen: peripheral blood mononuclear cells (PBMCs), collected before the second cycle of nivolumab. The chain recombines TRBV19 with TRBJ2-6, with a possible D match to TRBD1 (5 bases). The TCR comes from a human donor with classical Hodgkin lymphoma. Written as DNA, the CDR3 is TGTGCCAGTAGTGGGCCCAGGGTTCCGGGGGCCAACGTCCTGACTTTC. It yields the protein CASSGPRVPGANVLTF.